Listed here are 24 T cell receptor beta chains from one sample, sequenced in a study of blood T cells in healthy people across ages (dated by TCRdb to 2015 to 2017). The library came from 5' RACE. TCRdb names Illumina HiSeq 2500 as the instrument used. A second PCR of about 7 to 12 cycles was performed with a sample-barcoded 5' primer and a J-beta primer mix. Clones were called with MiXCR by TCRdb after fastp trimmed the public reads at Q25, and only in-frame beta chains were retained. Rows matching on CDR3 protein sequence are summarized as one entry with the most common DNA and genes. The sample table holds over 1,200,000 distinct CDR3 sequences, of which roughly 64% were seen once. Clones ranked in the top ten supply over 5% of the sample. Sequencing was done on a sample of blood. All receptors derive from a man between 18 and 29 years old in good health.

The J gene is TRBJ2-1, the V gene TRBV20-1; D gene uncertain. The CDR3 loop spans 12 amino acids. V was pared by 3 bases and J by 9 bases, with 12 bases between. Germline-derived CDR1 and CDR2 are DFQATT and SNEGSKA (reference sequence). The DNA of the CDR3 is TGCAGTGCTAGCCCCAACTTTGGTGAGCAGTTCTTC. Encoded protein: CSASPNFGEQFF.

This chain connects TRBV3-1 to TRBJ1-2; TRBD1 might be the D (6 bases). The CDR3 consists of 16 residues. In germline, CDR1 is LGHDT, CDR2 YNNKEL (reference sequence). V was trimmed by 4 bases and J by 1 base, leaving 16 bases between them. The CDR3 sequence: CASSPFGGRVNYGYTF. The CDR3 coding sequence is TGTGCCAGCAGCCCCTTTGGGGGCAGGGTTAACTATGGCTACACCTTC.

This clonotype was seen a handful of times. The genes are TRBV10-3 and TRBJ2-1; maybe TRBD2 (5 bases). The CDR3 is 15 amino acids. Deletions cut 4 bases from V and 8 bases from J, with 18 bases between. Germline CDR1 and CDR2: ENHRY and SYGVKD. Here the CDR3 DNA reads TGTGCCATCAGTGCCTCGGGTCTGAGGGAAGATGAGCAGTTCTTC. Protein product: CAISASGLREDEQFF.

This clonotype was found a few times. This chain links TRBV29-1 with TRBJ1-2, with TRBD1 as a possible D gene (5 bases). This CDR3 has 13 amino acids. V lost 4 bases and J 2 bases, leaving 11 bases between the germline ends. The germline V gene has CDR1 SQVTM and CDR2 ANQGSEA. The CDR3 coding sequence is TGCAGCGTTGGGGGCAGGACAAACTATGGCTACACCTTC. Protein product: CSVGGRTNYGYTF.

The genes are TRBV6-1 and TRBJ1-2, with a possible D match to TRBD1 (6 bases). There are 15 residues in the CDR3. The V gene's germline CDR1 is MNHNS and CDR2 SASEGT. Trimming shortened V by 2 bases and J by 3 bases, and 13 bases separated the two germline ends. The CDR3 coding sequence is TGTGCCAGCAGTGAACCACAGGGTTCAGACTATGGCTACACCTTC. Residues: CASSEPQGSDYGYTF.

This sequence joins TRBV7-2 and TRBJ2-3; 11 bases match TRBD2. This CDR3 has 16 residues. The trim removed 1 base at V and 6 bases at J, leaving 6 bases unmatched. Per the germline V gene, CDR1 is SGHTA and CDR2 is FQGNSA. The CDR3 sequence is CASSLVASGGFDTQYF. The CDR3 DNA is TGTGCCAGCAGCTTAGTAGCTAGCGGGGGGTTCGATACGCAGTATTTT. Together with reference TRBV7-2 and TRBJ2-3, the CDR3 gives the full variable domain: GAGVSQSPSNKVTEKGKDVELRCDPISGHTALYWYRQSLGQGLEFLIYFQGNSAPDKSGLPSDRFSAERTGGSVSTLTIQRTQQEDSAVYLCASSLVASGGFDTQYFGPGTRLTVL.

J is TRBJ2-5 and V is TRBV29-1; the match to TRBD1 covers 8 bases. Per germline, CDR1 SQVTM and CDR2 ANQGSEA. This CDR3 contains 14 residues. Unmatched junction bases numbered 6, after V lost 0 bases and J lost 6 bases. The CDR3 loop reads CSVEEPTGEQTQYF. CDR3 coding DNA: TGCAGCGTTGAAGAGCCGACAGGGGAGCAGACCCAGTACTTC. Full variable domain (missing parts from reference TRBV29-1 and TRBJ2-5): SAVISQKPSRDICQRGTSLTIQCQVDSQVTMMFWYRQQPGQSLTLIATANQGSEATYESGFVIDKFPISRPNLTFSTLTVSNMSPEDSSIYLCSVEEPTGEQTQYFGPGTRLLVL.

In this sample, this clonotype turned up once. The chain recombines TRBV13 with TRBJ2-4, with 7 nucleotides matching TRBD1. Germline trimming cut 5 bases from V and 15 bases from J; bases unmatched to any gene: 22. CDR3 size: 16 residues. Germline CDR1 reads PRHDT; CDR2 reads FYEKMQ (reference sequence). The CDR3 DNA sequence: TGTGCCAGCAGCGGAAGAAAACCGCCGGGACAGTCCACTCCGTACTTC. Protein sequence: CASSGRKPPGQSTPYF. Full variable domain (rest looked up from reference TRBV13 and TRBJ2-4): AAGVIQSPRHLIKEKRETATLKCYPIPRHDTVYWYQQGPGQDPQFLISFYEKMQSDKGSIPDRFSAQQFSDYHSELNMSSLELGDSALYFCASSGRKPPGQSTPYFGAGTRLSVL.

The chain links TRBV3-1 to TRBJ2-1; 8 bases line up with TRBD2. The CDR3 runs to 14 residues. V gave up 2 bases and J gave up 10 bases; unmatched junction bases: 7. Germline-derived CDR1 and CDR2 are LGHDT and YNNKEL (reference sequence). Written as DNA, the CDR3 is TGTGCCAGCAGCCAAAACACGGCGGGAGGCGAGCAGTTCTTC. Its translation: CASSQNTAGGEQFF.

V and J are TRBV24-1 and TRBJ2-2, with unresolved D. Germline loops: CDR1 KGHDR, CDR2 SFDVKD. This CDR3 spans 13 amino acids. Trimming removed 3 bases from V and 6 bases from J, with 7 bases in between. CDR3 sequence: CATSDPSSGELFF. As DNA, the CDR3 is TGTGCCACCAGTGATCCAAGCTCCGGGGAGCTGTTTTTT.

J is TRBJ1-2 and V is TRBV19, with 7 positions matching TRBD1. Germline CDR1 and CDR2: LNHDA and SQIVND (reference sequence). Germline trimming cut 2 bases from V and 3 bases from J; bases unmatched to any gene: 6. CDR3 length: 15 amino acids. The CDR3 here is CASSINRDRHYGYTF. Here the CDR3 DNA reads TGTGCCAGTAGTATAAACCGGGACAGACACTATGGCTACACCTTC.

CDR3 DNA sequence: TGCAGTGCAAGCTCCTGGGACAGGGAGGGGACCCAGTACTTC. It translates to CSASSWDREGTQYF. The J gene is TRBJ2-5, the V gene TRBV20-1; 9 nucleotides match TRBD1. CDR1 and CDR2 (germline): DFQATT, SNEGSKA (reference sequence). Trimming took 6 bases from V and 7 from J; bases not matched to a gene: 12. The CDR3 extends over 14 amino acids.

This clonotype was counted a few times. V usage is TRBV7-9 and J usage is TRBJ2-7, with D maybe TRBD1 (6 bases). The CDR3 covers 14 residues. Between the trimmed V and J ends, which lost 5 bases and 2 bases, there was a span of 13 bases. Germline V gene sequence: CDR1 SEHNR, CDR2 FQNEAQ (reference sequence). The chain's CDR3 is CASSPQTGAYEQYF. The CDR3 DNA reads as TGTGCCAGCAGCCCCCAGACAGGAGCCTACGAGCAGTACTTC.

The V gene is TRBV28, the J gene TRBJ2-1; a weak D match, TRBD2 (6 bases). The V and J ends lost 10 bases and 1 base respectively, with 14 bases between them. This CDR3 is 14 amino acids long. Per germline, CDR1 MDHEN and CDR2 SYDVKM. Here the CDR3 reads CATQTSFSYNEQFF. The DNA for the CDR3 is TGTGCCACCCAGACTAGTTTTTCCTACAATGAGCAGTTCTTC.

This chain uses TRBV25-1 with TRBJ2-1, with D perhaps matching TRBD1 or TRBD2 (6 bases each). Trimming pared 7 bases from V and 6 bases from J, leaving 13 bases between. The CDR3 is 13 amino acids. The germline V gene encodes CDR1 MGHDK and CDR2 SYGVNS. The CDR3 sequence is CASTYGGGNEQFF. CDR3 bases: TGTGCCAGCACCTATGGAGGGGGCAATGAGCAGTTCTTC.

This chain connects TRBV7-9 to TRBJ2-1; 9 bases are a match to TRBD1. V dropped 1 base and J dropped 9; count of bases not matched to a gene: 10. Per the germline V gene, CDR1 is SEHNR and CDR2 is FQNEAQ (reference sequence). The CDR3 length is 16 residues. The CDR3 DNA sequence: TGTGCCAGCAGCTTAGGTACAGGACAGGGGTCGGGTGAGCAGTTCTTC. This encodes CASSLGTGQGSGEQFF.

This sequence joins TRBV7-2 and TRBJ2-1, with D unresolved. This CDR3 comprises 14 residues. V lost 5 bases to trimming and J lost 5 bases, with 13 bases between them. Germline CDR1 SGHTA, CDR2 FQGNSA. The CDR3 loop is CASSPSLQHNEQFF. The CDR3 DNA reads as TGTGCCAGCAGCCCCTCCCTGCAACACAATGAGCAGTTCTTC.

J is TRBJ2-3 and V is TRBV7-2; 13 bases fit TRBD2. Germline CDR1 SGHTA, CDR2 FQGNSA. V was clipped by 5 bases and J by 1 base; unmatched bases: 6. CDR3 length: 17 residues. The CDR3 protein is CASSVLAGGRGTDTQYF. The CDR3 DNA reads as TGTGCCAGCAGCGTACTAGCGGGGGGGCGAGGCACAGATACGCAGTATTTT.

This rearrangement joins TRBV20-1 to TRBJ2-5; possible D gene TRBD2, 5 bases. Germline V gives CDR1 DFQATT, CDR2 SNEGSKA (reference sequence). The CDR3 covers 13 residues. Trimming took off 4 bases at V and 5 bases at J, with 14 bases between the two ends. CDR3 coding DNA: TGCAGTGCTAATACTAGTCCGGGGGAGACCCAGTACTTC. It yields the protein CSANTSPGETQYF.

The sample holds a few counts of this clonotype. The chain recombines TRBV12-3 or TRBV12-4 with TRBJ2-1; D gene uncertain. This CDR3 comprises 13 residues. V was pared by 6 bases and J by 0 bases, with 6 bases between. The CDR3 DNA is TGTGCCAGCAGACCTAGCTCCTACAATGAGCAGTTCTTC. Residues: CASRPSSYNEQFF.

V and J are TRBV19 and TRBJ2-3; 9 nucleotides agree with TRBD1. The germline V gene has CDR1 LNHDA and CDR2 SQIVND (reference sequence). V gave up 3 bases and J gave up 0 bases; unmatched junction bases: 4. This CDR3 contains 16 residues. Written as DNA, the CDR3 is TGTGCCAGTAGTATCGGGACAGGGCCTAGCACAGATACGCAGTATTTT. It translates to CASSIGTGPSTDTQYF.

The chain has TRBV20-1 and TRBJ2-2; D call uncertain. The V end was cut by 0 bases, the J end by 1 base, with 9 bases between. Germline-derived CDR1 and CDR2 are DFQATT and SNEGSKA (reference sequence). This CDR3 comprises 15 residues. The CDR3 protein is CSARDESGNTGELFF. DNA for the CDR3: TGCAGTGCTAGAGATGAATCGGGGAACACCGGGGAGCTGTTTTTT.

The V call is TRBV6-1, the J call TRBJ1-2; 9 bases are a match to TRBD1. The CDR3 totals 18 residues. V gave up 2 bases and J gave up 3 bases; unmatched junction bases: 13. The germline V gene has CDR1 MNHNS and CDR2 SASEGT. As DNA, the CDR3 is TGTGCCAGCAGTGAATACCGGACAGGGGAGTTTTTGGACTATGGCTACACCTTC. Protein sequence: CASSEYRTGEFLDYGYTF.

Only one count was recorded for this clonotype. CDR3 region: CASSVWGSGDIQYF. Written as DNA, the CDR3 is TGCGCCAGCAGCGTCTGGGGGTCTGGGGACATTCAGTACTTC. The chain couples TRBV5-1 to TRBJ2-7; D may correspond to TRBD1 or TRBD2 (5 bases each). Gene TRBJ2-4 matches the end of the DNA better, so the J call may be wrong. The CDR3 extends over 14 amino acids. Germline V gene sequence: CDR1 SGHRS, CDR2 YFSETQ.